Listed here are 29 T cell receptor beta chains from one sample, sequenced in a study of breast tumors, draining lymph nodes, adjacent tissues. Breast cancer patients provided tissue from their axillary draining lymph nodes. TCRdb itself ran the multiplex PCR reads through MiXCR, one entry per CDR3 protein. Of tens of thousands of distinct CDR3 sequences in the sample, approximately 29% were seen once. The sample was axillary lymph node tissue. These receptor sequences come from a female donor with breast cancer. Some clones in this sample may be carry-over from other donors' samples.

This clonotype was counted ten times or more. This sequence joins TRBV14 and TRBJ2-7; TRBD1 might be the D (5 bases). Trimming pared 1 base from V and 1 base from J, leaving 11 bases between. CDR3 length: 15 residues. Germline V gives CDR1 SGHDN, CDR2 FVKESK. The CDR3 sequence is CASSQGWAGSYEQYF. In DNA, the CDR3 is TGTGCCAGCAGCCAAGGATGGGCAGGGTCCTACGAGCAGTACTTC.

This clonotype was observed a few times. This could be a read error, since a much larger clone is one nucleotide away. This rearrangement joins TRBV14 to TRBJ2-5; TRBD1 matches 9 bases. This CDR3 is 16 amino acids long. J gave up 2 bases and V 1 base, and 5 bases lay outside the gene matches. CDR1 and CDR2 from the germline V gene are SGHDN and FVKESK. CDR3 DNA sequence: TGTGCCAGCAGCCAAGGCATTGACAGGGGGCAAGAGACCCAGTACTTC. This translates into CASSQGIDRGQETQYF.

There are many counts of this clonotype. This may be a read error: a much more frequent sequence differs by one nucleotide. The chain joins TRBV20-1 to TRBJ2-7; either TRBD1 or TRBD2 may fit D (5 bases each). CDR1 is DFQATT and CDR2 is SNEGSKA in the germline V gene (reference sequence). This CDR3 spans 11 amino acids. The CDR3 reads CSAPGLYEQSF. The CDR3 DNA reads as TGCAGTGCCCCGGGGCTCTACGAGCAGTCCTTC.

This clonotype was detected ten times or more. In DNA form, the CDR3 reads TGCGCCATCCCTTCCAGCTCCTACGAGCAGTACTTC. Protein: CAIPSSSYEQYF. The chain employs TRBV10-1 and TRBJ2-7; D unclear. V shed 10 bases and J shed 0 bases, with 10 bases lying between them. Germline V lookup: CDR1 WNHNN, CDR2 SYGVQD (reference sequence). The CDR3 runs 12 residues.

As for this clonotype: A read error may account for a junction end that differs from germline. This chain joins TRBV9 and TRBJ2-2; possible D gene TRBD2, 5 bases. The CDR3 has 15 residues. Germline V gives CDR1 SGDLS, CDR2 YYNGEE. CDR3 residues: CASSASHGLPGEQFF. DNA of the CDR3: TGTGCCAGCAGCGCCAGTCACGGATTACCCGGGGAGCAGTTTTTT.

Many counts were recorded for this clonotype. A single base separates this from a much larger clone, so it may be a read error. The V and J genes are TRBV20-1 and TRBJ2-7; 9 bases fit TRBD2. Losses at the gene ends were 2 bases for V and 5 bases for J; bases not matched to a gene: 13. The CDR3 totals 16 residues. Germline CDR1 is DFQATT and CDR2 is SNEGSKA (reference sequence). CDR3 loop: CSARQALAGAKNEQYF. DNA of the CDR3: TGCAGTGCTAGACAGGCGTTAGCGGGAGCGAAAAACGAGCAGTACTTC.

This clonotype was picked up one time. This chain links TRBV4-3 with TRBJ2-1; 9 bases align to TRBD2. This CDR3 is 15 amino acids long. The germline gives CDR1 LGHNA, CDR2 YSLEER. Trimming at V came to 0 bases and at J to 9 bases, leaving 6 bases not matched to a gene. The CDR3 region is CASSQEGSGRSEQFF. The CDR3 region has the DNA TGCGCCAGCAGCCAAGAAGGCAGCGGGAGGAGTGAGCAGTTCTTC.

This chain uses TRBV29-1 with TRBJ2-5; TRBD2 might be the D (6 bases). The germline CDR1 and CDR2 sequences are SQVTM and ANQGSEA. There are 14 residues in the CDR3. V was pared by 4 bases and J by 1 base, with 13 bases between. The CDR3 DNA reads as TGCAGCGTTGCCGGGGCGGGACTCCAAGAGACCCAGTACTTC. This gives the protein CSVAGAGLQETQYF.

As to this clonotype: A read error may be the cause here, since a much bigger clone is one base away. The chain uses TRBV12-3 or TRBV12-4 and TRBJ2-1; TRBD2 matches at 9 bases. V was clipped by 3 bases and J by 10 bases; unmatched bases: 10. This CDR3 has 15 residues. This chain's CDR3 is CASSFLSGSGREQFF. DNA for the CDR3: TGTGCCAGCAGTTTTCTTAGCGGGAGTGGGAGGGAGCAGTTCTTC.

This clonotype has a handful of counts. The chain carries TRBV4-2 and TRBJ1-1; D remains unclear. Germline values: CDR1 LGHNA, CDR2 YNFKEQ. The CDR3 totals 16 residues. Trimming pared 0 bases from V and 3 bases from J, leaving 14 bases between. The CDR3 loop is CASSQDSRGADTEAFF. Here the CDR3 DNA reads TGTGCCAGCAGCCAAGATAGTCGGGGAGCGGACACTGAAGCTTTCTTT.

This clonotype was seen at least ten times. This chain links TRBV6-5 with TRBJ1-2; D gene ambiguous. This CDR3 comprises 15 residues. CDR1 is MNHEY, CDR2 SVGAGI, per germline. Trimming stripped 0 bases from V and 2 bases from J, with 10 bases between. The CDR3 loop reads CASSYSLARNYGYTF. CDR3 coding DNA: TGTGCCAGCAGTTACTCTTTAGCCCGAAACTATGGCTACACCTTC.

This chain joins TRBV7-9 and TRBJ1-1; D is undetermined. Germline V gives CDR1 SEHNR, CDR2 FQNEAQ (reference sequence). CDR3 length: 14 amino acids. Trimming pared 4 bases from V and 6 bases from J, leaving 15 bases between. The CDR3 coding sequence is TGTGCCAGCAGCTCCCAGACTATTATCGCTGAAGCTTTCTTT. Translating it yields CASSSQTIIAEAFF.

This clonotype came up many times. The J gene is TRBJ2-3, the V gene TRBV6-1; D uncertain. Germline V CDR1 and CDR2: MNHNS, SASEGT. V lost 4 bases and J lost 5, with 7 bases in between. The CDR3 totals 12 residues. The DNA for the CDR3 is TGTGCCAGCAGTGCCATGGGAGATACGCAGTATTTT. As protein: CASSAMGDTQYF.

Note on this clonotype: A junction boundary mismatches the germline segment, possibly from a read error. The chain is built from TRBV7-9 and TRBJ1-4; 7 bases fit TRBD1. The germline V gene has CDR1 SEHNR and CDR2 FQNEAQ (reference sequence). The CDR3 is 17 residues long. Written as DNA, the CDR3 is TGTGCCAACAGCTCAAGGACAGGCAGATCAACTAATGAAAAACTGTTTTTT. Its translation: CANSSRTGRSTNEKLFF.

This clonotype was picked up a small number of times. A read error may be the cause here, since a much bigger clone is one base away. The DNA for the CDR3 is TGTGCCAGCAGTCAACTAGCGAATGAGGGAGATACGCAGTATTTT. Translation: CASSQLANEGDTQYF. The chain is built from TRBV6-1 and TRBJ2-3, with 7 bases identical to TRBD2. V lost 5 bases to trimming and J lost 5 bases; unmatched junction nucleotides: 10. This CDR3 has 15 amino acids. Per the germline V gene, CDR1 is MNHNS and CDR2 is SASEGT.

This clonotype was recorded at least ten times. J is TRBJ2-7 and V is TRBV6-5; 7 bases align to TRBD2. Per the germline V gene, CDR1 is MNHEY and CDR2 is SVGAGI. The ends lost 6 bases at V and 6 bases at J; junction bases unmatched: 17. This CDR3 is 16 amino acids long. The CDR3 DNA reads as TGTGCCAGCAGCCGATCTTGGGCAGGCGGGAGATCCGAGCAGTACTTC. It specifies CASSRSWAGGRSEQYF.

There are many counts of this clonotype. The chain links TRBV5-1 to TRBJ2-1; unclear D gene. CDR1 and CDR2 (germline): SGHRS, YFSETQ. The CDR3 extends over 12 amino acids. With 0 bases removed from V and 6 bases from J, the gap between germline ends came to 4 bases. For the CDR3, the DNA is TGCGCCAGCAGCTTGGGGCGCAATGAGCAGTTCTTC. Amino acids: CASSLGRNEQFF.

As concerns this clonotype: No conserved phenylalanine or tryptophan is present at the end of the CDR3, so a read error is the likely explanation. This chain connects TRBV12-5 to TRBJ2-1; D perhaps matches TRBD2 (6 bases). Germline V lookup: CDR1 LGHNT, CDR2 FRNRAP. The CDR3 runs 18 residues. CDR3 in DNA: TGTACTAGTGGTCCATCAGGTAGGGACTCGGTACTCTACAATGAGCAGTTCCTC. Amino acids: CTSGPSGRDSVLYNEQFL.

This clonotype was recorded at least ten times. This chain connects TRBV19 to TRBJ2-1; 12 bases match TRBD2. The V gene's germline CDR1 is LNHDA and CDR2 SQIVND (reference sequence). The CDR3 contains 14 residues. J was trimmed by 12 bases and V by 4 bases; bases with no gene match: 7. The CDR3 is CASSTSGRGIAQFF. CDR3 nucleotides: TGTGCCAGTAGTACTAGCGGGAGGGGTATCGCGCAGTTCTTC.

This clonotype came up many times. J is TRBJ1-5 and V is TRBV3-1, with D possibly being TRBD1 (5 bases). This CDR3 spans 14 amino acids. Trimming removed 0 bases from V and 9 bases from J, with 12 bases in between. Germline V CDR1 and CDR2: LGHDT, YNNKEL (reference sequence). CDR3 nucleotides: TGTGCCAGCAGCCAAGACCCAGGGCTCCGGCCCCAGCATTTT. Translated, it gives CASSQDPGLRPQHF. Full variable domain (rest looked up from reference TRBV3-1 and TRBJ1-5): DTAVSQTPKYLVTQMGNDKSIKCEQNLGHDTMYWYKQDSKKFLKIMFSYNNKELIINETVPNRFSPKSPDKAHLNLHINSLELGDSAVYFCASSQDPGLRPQHFGDGTRLSIL.

This clonotype was detected many times. The chain is built from TRBV3-1 and TRBJ1-2; D call uncertain. V was cut by 4 bases and J by 2 bases, with 8 bases left in between. There are 13 residues in the CDR3. CDR1 and CDR2 (germline): LGHDT, YNNKEL (reference sequence). Here the CDR3 DNA reads TGTGCCAGCAGCCCGAGTCCGAACTATGGCTACACCTTC. It yields the protein CASSPSPNYGYTF.

This clonotype appeared many times. The chain couples TRBV5-6 to TRBJ1-4; D call uncertain. Between the trimmed V and J ends, which lost 1 base and 8 bases, there was a span of 12 bases. The germline CDR1 and CDR2 sequences are SGHDT and YYEEEE. The CDR3 spans 14 residues. The CDR3 is CASSLFPEKEKLFF. In nucleotides, the CDR3 is TGTGCCAGCAGCTTGTTCCCAGAGAAAGAAAAACTGTTTTTT. Full variable domain (outside the CDR3, taken from reference TRBV5-6 and TRBJ1-4): DAGVTQSPTHLIKTRGQQVTLRCSPKSGHDTVSWYQQALGQGPQFIFQYYEEEERQRGNFPDRFSGHQFPNYSSELNVNALLLGDSALYLCASSLFPEKEKLFFGSGTQLSVL.

The CDR3, as DNA: TGTGCCACCAGTGATTTGCCAGGACAGCCCTACAATGAAAAACTGTTTTTT. It codes for CATSDLPGQPYNEKLFF. The J gene is TRBJ1-4, the V gene TRBV24-1; perhaps TRBD1 as D (6 bases). The CDR3 totals 17 residues. Germline V CDR1 and CDR2: KGHDR, SFDVKD. With 0 bases removed from V and 5 bases from J, the gap between germline ends came to 15 bases.

A note on this clonotype: Without the conserved terminal phenylalanine or tryptophan, this CDR3 likely stems from a read error. V usage is TRBV12-3 or TRBV12-4 and J usage is TRBJ2-5, with no clear D. This CDR3 comprises 13 residues. Deletions cut 6 bases from V and 4 bases from J, with 12 bases between. The CDR3 here is CASRSAPGETQYL. CDR3 bases: TGTGCCAGCAGGTCGGCGCCCGGAGAGACCCAGTACTTG.

The chain carries TRBV20-1 and TRBJ1-1; D is undetermined. The CDR3 extends over 15 amino acids. Germline V lookup: CDR1 DFQATT, CDR2 SNEGSKA (reference sequence). V lost 1 base, J lost 0 bases, and 12 bases lay in between. CDR3 nucleotide sequence: TGCAGTGCTAGAGGACGGGGAGTCATGAACACTGAAGCTTTCTTT. As protein: CSARGRGVMNTEAFF.

CDR3: CSARFGVGNGYTF. The DNA of the CDR3 is TGCAGTGCTAGGTTCGGCGTTGGGAATGGCTACACCTTC. The chain has TRBV20-1 and TRBJ1-2; D is unclear. V gave up 3 bases and J gave up 6 bases, with 14 bases separating them. This CDR3 is 13 amino acids long. The germline V gene encodes CDR1 DFQATT and CDR2 SNEGSKA (reference sequence).

This clonotype has at least ten counts. This chain connects TRBV12-5 to TRBJ2-3; no clear D gene. The germline V and J ends were trimmed by 1 base and 0 bases, with 17 bases remaining between them. The germline V gene encodes CDR1 LGHNT and CDR2 FRNRAP. The CDR3 length is 18 residues. The CDR3, as DNA: TGTGCTAGTGGTTTGGGGCTGTTAGCACGTCGGAGCACAGATACGCAGTATTTT. It specifies CASGLGLLARRSTDTQYF.

CDR3 DNA sequence: TGCGCCAGCAGCTTGGGGACAGGGCTCAAACAGCCCCAGCATTTT. It specifies CASSLGTGLKQPQHF. The V and J genes are TRBV5-1 and TRBJ1-5; TRBD1 matches at 8 bases. The CDR3 consists of 15 residues. The V segment lost 0 bases and the J segment 7 bases; nucleotides outside the gene matches: 6. Germline V lookup: CDR1 SGHRS, CDR2 YFSETQ. The whole variable domain, remainder taken from reference TRBV5-1 and TRBJ1-5, is KAGVTQTPRYLIKTRGQQVTLSCSPISGHRSVSWYQQTPGQGLQFLFEYFSETQRNKGNFPGRFSGRQFSNSRSEMNVSTLELGDSALYLCASSLGTGLKQPQHFGDGTRLSIL.

The V gene is TRBV20-1, the J gene TRBJ2-7; TRBD1 is a possible D gene (6 bases). V lost 3 bases and J 7 bases, leaving 13 bases between the germline ends. CDR3 size: 12 residues. In germline, CDR1 is DFQATT, CDR2 SNEGSKA (reference sequence). CDR3 in DNA: TGCAGTGCTAGGGGGGCAACCGGGGAGCAGTACTTC. Protein product: CSARGATGEQYF.